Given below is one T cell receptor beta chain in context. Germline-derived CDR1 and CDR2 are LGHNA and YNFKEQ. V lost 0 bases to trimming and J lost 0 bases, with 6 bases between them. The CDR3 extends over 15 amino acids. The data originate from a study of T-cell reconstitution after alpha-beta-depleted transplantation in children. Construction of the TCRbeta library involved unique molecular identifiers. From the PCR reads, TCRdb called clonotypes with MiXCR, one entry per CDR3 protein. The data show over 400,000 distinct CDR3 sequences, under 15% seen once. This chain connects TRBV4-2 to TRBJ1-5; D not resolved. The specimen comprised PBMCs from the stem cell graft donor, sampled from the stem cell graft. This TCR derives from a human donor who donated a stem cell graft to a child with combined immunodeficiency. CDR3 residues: CASSQEGGSNQPQHF. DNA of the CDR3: TGTGCCAGCAGCCAAGAGGGCGGTAGCAATCAGCCCCAGCATTTT.